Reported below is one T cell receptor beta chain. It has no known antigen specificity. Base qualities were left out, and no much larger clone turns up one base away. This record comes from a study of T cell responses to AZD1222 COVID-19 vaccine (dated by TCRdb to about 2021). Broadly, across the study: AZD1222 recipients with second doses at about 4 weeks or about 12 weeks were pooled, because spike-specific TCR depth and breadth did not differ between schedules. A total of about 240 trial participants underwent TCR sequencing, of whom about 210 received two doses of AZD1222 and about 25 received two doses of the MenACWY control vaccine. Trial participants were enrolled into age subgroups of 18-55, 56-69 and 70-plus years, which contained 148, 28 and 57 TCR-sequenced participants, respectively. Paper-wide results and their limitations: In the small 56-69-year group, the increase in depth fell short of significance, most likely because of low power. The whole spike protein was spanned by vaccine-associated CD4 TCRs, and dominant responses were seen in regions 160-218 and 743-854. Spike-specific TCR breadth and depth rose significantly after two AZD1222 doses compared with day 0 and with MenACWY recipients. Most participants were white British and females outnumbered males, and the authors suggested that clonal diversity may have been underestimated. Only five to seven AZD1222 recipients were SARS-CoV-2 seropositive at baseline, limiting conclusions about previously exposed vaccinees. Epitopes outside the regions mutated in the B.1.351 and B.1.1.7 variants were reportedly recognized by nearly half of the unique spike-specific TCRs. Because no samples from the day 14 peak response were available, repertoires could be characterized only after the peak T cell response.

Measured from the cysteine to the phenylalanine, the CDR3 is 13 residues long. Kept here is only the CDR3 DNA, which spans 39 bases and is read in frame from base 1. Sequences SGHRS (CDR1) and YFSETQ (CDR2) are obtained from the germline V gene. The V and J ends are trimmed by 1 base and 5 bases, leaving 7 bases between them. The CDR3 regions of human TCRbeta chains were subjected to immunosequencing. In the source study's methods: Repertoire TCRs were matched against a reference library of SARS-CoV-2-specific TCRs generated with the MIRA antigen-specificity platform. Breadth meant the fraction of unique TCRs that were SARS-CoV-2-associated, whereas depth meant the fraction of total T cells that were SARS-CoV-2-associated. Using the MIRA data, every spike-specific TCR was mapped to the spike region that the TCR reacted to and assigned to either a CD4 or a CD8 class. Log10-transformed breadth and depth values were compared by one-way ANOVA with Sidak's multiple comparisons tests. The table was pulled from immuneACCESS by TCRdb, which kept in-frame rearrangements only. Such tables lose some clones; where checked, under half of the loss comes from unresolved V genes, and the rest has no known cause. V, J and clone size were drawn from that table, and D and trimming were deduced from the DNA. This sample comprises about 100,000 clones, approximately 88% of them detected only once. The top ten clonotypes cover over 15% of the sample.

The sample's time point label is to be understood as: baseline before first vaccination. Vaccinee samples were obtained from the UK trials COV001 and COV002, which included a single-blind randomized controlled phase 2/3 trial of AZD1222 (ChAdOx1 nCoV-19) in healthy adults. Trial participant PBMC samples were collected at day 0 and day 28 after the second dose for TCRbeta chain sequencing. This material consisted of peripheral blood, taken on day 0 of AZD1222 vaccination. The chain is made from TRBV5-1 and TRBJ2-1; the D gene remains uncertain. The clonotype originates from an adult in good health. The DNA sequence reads TGCGCCAGCAGCTTGCCAGGAGACAATGAGCAGTTCTTC. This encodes CASSLPGDNEQFF.